A selection of T cell receptor beta chains follows, all from one sample in a study of blood T cell repertoires in COVID-19. The table came from immunoSEQ multiplex PCR; TCRdb's copy has only in-frame clones and leaves some out. The sample shows about 80,000 clones, 83% of them seen only once. The sequencing sample was made of peripheral blood. These receptor sequences come from a man aged 80 or over with active or convalescent COVID-19. Both conserved end residues are part of each CDR3. Each record gives: CDR3 protein, CDR3 DNA, V gene, J gene, D gene, clone size. D genes are given only for firm matches. Expanded clones are given a class, and other clones once, few, many or no size at all.

CDR3: CAWSQGTDNYGYTF
DNA: TGTGCCTGGAGTCAAGGGACTGATAACTATGGCTACACCTTC
V: TRBV30
J: TRBJ1-2
D: NA
size: NA

CDR3: CASSPSGGARETQYF
DNA: TGCGCCAGCAGCCCTAGCGGGGGGGCCAGAGAGACCCAGTACTTC
V: TRBV5-1
J: TRBJ2-5
D: TRBD2
size: NA

CDR3: CASSLFDNPAAFF
DNA: TGTGCCAGCAGTCTCTTCGACAACCCCGCAGCTTTCTTT
V: TRBV12-3/TRBV12-4
J: TRBJ1-1
D: NA
size: NA

CDR3: CASRDRGPLPDTQYF
DNA: TGTGCCAGTAGAGACAGGGGGCCGTTGCCAGATACGCAGTATTTT
V: TRBV27
J: TRBJ2-3
D: TRBD1
size: NA

CDR3: CASSFSTSGYNEQFF
DNA: TGTGCCAGCAGCTTTTCGACTAGCGGGTACAATGAGCAGTTCTTC
V: TRBV5-4
J: TRBJ2-1
D: TRBD2
size: NA

CDR3: CASSLGGVDYGYTF
DNA: TGTGCCAGCAGCTTGGGGGGGGTCGACTATGGCTACACCTTC
V: TRBV5-4
J: TRBJ1-2
D: NA
size: NA

CDR3: CASSITGTSNQPQHF
DNA: TGTGCCAGTAGTATCACGGGAACGAGCAATCAGCCCCAGCATTTT
V: TRBV19
J: TRBJ1-5
D: NA
size: NA

CDR3: CASSILSSSPLHF
DNA: TGTGCCAGTAGTATCTTATCCAGTTCACCCCTCCACTTT
V: TRBV19
J: TRBJ1-6
D: NA
size: NA

CDR3: CASSLARGTMNTEAFF
DNA: TGTGCCAGCAGCTTGGCCCGAGGGACAATGAACACTGAAGCTTTCTTT
V: TRBV5-5
J: TRBJ1-1
D: NA
size: NA

CDR3: CASSLRGSSYNEQFF
DNA: TGTGCCAGCAGCTTACGCGGAAGCTCCTACAATGAGCAGTTCTTC
V: TRBV7-9
J: TRBJ2-1
D: NA
size: NA

CDR3: CASSYRDWEKLFF
DNA: TGTGCCAGCAGTTACCGGGACTGGGAAAAACTGTTTTTT
V: TRBV6-6
J: TRBJ1-4
D: NA
size: NA

CDR3: CASSPLSQGNQPQHF
DNA: TGTGCCAGCAGTCCCCTCTCTCAGGGGAATCAGCCCCAGCATTTT
V: TRBV6-5
J: TRBJ1-5
D: NA
size: once

CDR3: CASSRSGTGTGTEAFF
DNA: TGTGCCAGCTCACGGTCCGGGACAGGCACCGGCACTGAAGCTTTCTTT
V: TRBV18
J: TRBJ1-1
D: TRBD1
size: NA

CDR3: CASSYTRGAGVTGELFF
DNA: TGTGCCAGCAGCTACACCAGGGGCGCAGGGGTCACCGGGGAGCTGTTTTTT
V: TRBV5-8
J: TRBJ2-2
D: NA
size: NA

CDR3: CASSPPPGQGAYEQYF
DNA: TGTGCCAGCAGCCCTCCCCCGGGACAGGGGGCCTACGAGCAGTACTTC
V: TRBV5-4
J: TRBJ2-7
D: TRBD1
size: NA

CDR3: CASSRGDSSYGYTF
DNA: TGTGCCAGCAGTCGAGGGGACAGTAGCTATGGCTACACCTTC
V: TRBV7-2
J: TRBJ1-2
D: TRBD1
size: NA

CDR3: CASTVAPRSTEAFF
DNA: TGTGCCAGCACCGTCGCCCCCCGGAGCACTGAAGCTTTCTTT
V: TRBV13
J: TRBJ1-1
D: NA
size: once

CDR3: CASSLKSSYNSPLHF
DNA: TGTGCCAGCAGTTTGAAGAGCTCCTATAATTCACCCCTCCACTTT
V: TRBV27
J: TRBJ1-6
D: NA
size: NA

CDR3: CAISESGLSGNTIYF
DNA: TGTGCCATCAGTGAGTCGGGCCTCTCTGGAAACACCATATATTTT
V: TRBV10-3
J: TRBJ1-3
D: NA
size: NA

CDR3: CASSLALAGGLDEQYF
DNA: TGTGCCAGCAGCTTAGCGCTAGCGGGGGGGCTCGACGAGCAGTACTTC
V: TRBV7-9
J: TRBJ2-7
D: TRBD2
size: NA

CDR3: CASSIDRLSSSYNEQFF
DNA: TGTGCCAGTAGTATAGATCGACTATCCAGCTCCTACAATGAGCAGTTCTTC
V: TRBV19
J: TRBJ2-1
D: NA
size: few

CDR3: CASRSGTSNGNEQFF
DNA: TGTGCCAGCAGATCCGGGACTAGCAACGGTAATGAGCAGTTCTTC
V: TRBV14
J: TRBJ2-1
D: TRBD2
size: NA

CDR3: CANSFGTINGYTF
DNA: TGTGCCAACAGTTTCGGGACAATCAATGGCTACACCTTC
V: TRBV28
J: TRBJ1-2
D: NA
size: NA

CDR3: CASSRGVYSYNSPLHF
DNA: TGTGCCAGCAGTCGGGGGGTTTACTCCTATAATTCACCCCTCCACTTT
V: TRBV7-8
J: TRBJ1-6
D: NA
size: large

CDR3: CASSPSGGAWDTQYF
DNA: TGTGCCAGTAGTCCTAGCGGGGGGGCATGGGATACGCAGTATTTT
V: TRBV19
J: TRBJ2-3
D: TRBD2
size: NA

CDR3: CASSLEGQGEAFF
DNA: TGCGCCAGCAGCTTGGAGGGGCAGGGTGAAGCTTTCTTT
V: TRBV5-1
J: TRBJ1-1
D: NA
size: NA

CDR3: CASSVDGRENSPLHF
DNA: TGTGCCAGCAGCGTAGATGGGAGAGAGAATTCACCCCTCCACTTT
V: TRBV9
J: TRBJ1-6
D: NA
size: NA

CDR3: CASSLSRPSGSGNEQYF
DNA: TGTGCCAGCAGTTTATCGAGGCCTAGCGGGAGTGGCAACGAGCAGTACTTC
V: TRBV27
J: TRBJ2-7
D: TRBD2
size: NA

CDR3: CASSPLGVSLYGYTF
DNA: TGTGCCAGTAGTCCTTTAGGGGTCTCTCTCTATGGCTACACCTTC
V: TRBV19
J: TRBJ1-2
D: NA
size: NA

CDR3: CASSQGQPNQPQHF
DNA: TGTGCCAGCAGCCAGGGGCAGCCTAATCAGCCCCAGCATTTT
V: TRBV6-2/TRBV6-3
J: TRBJ1-5
D: NA
size: NA

CDR3: CAWSLQGAWTYEQYF
DNA: TGTGCCTGGAGTTTACAGGGGGCTTGGACTTACGAGCAGTACTTC
V: TRBV30
J: TRBJ2-7
D: TRBD1
size: once

CDR3: CSVVGQGAFGELFF
DNA: TGCAGCGTTGTCGGACAGGGGGCTTTTGGGGAGCTGTTTTTT
V: TRBV29-1
J: TRBJ2-2
D: TRBD1
size: NA

CDR3: CASSSGIAYEQYF
DNA: TGCGCCAGCAGCTCAGGGATAGCCTACGAGCAGTACTTC
V: TRBV5-1
J: TRBJ2-7
D: NA
size: NA

CDR3: CASSDLGGTYNEQFF
DNA: TGTGCCAGCAGTGACCTTGGCGGGACCTACAATGAGCAGTTCTTC
V: TRBV6-4
J: TRBJ2-1
D: NA
size: NA

CDR3: CATSRPKGEAFF
DNA: TGTGCCACCAGCAGACCCAAGGGGGAAGCTTTCTTT
V: TRBV15
J: TRBJ1-1
D: NA
size: NA

CDR3: CASSPGQGLTYEQYF
DNA: TGCGCCAGCAGCCCGGGACAGGGGCTAACCTACGAGCAGTACTTC
V: TRBV5-1
J: TRBJ2-7
D: TRBD1
size: NA

CDR3: CASSWDRGYEQYF
DNA: TGTGCCAGCAGTTGGGACAGGGGATACGAGCAGTACTTC
V: TRBV27
J: TRBJ2-7
D: TRBD1
size: NA

CDR3: CASSVGTHGTGELFF
DNA: TGTGCCAGCAGCGTTGGGACACACGGCACCGGGGAGCTGTTTTTT
V: TRBV9
J: TRBJ2-2
D: NA
size: NA

CDR3: CSVRDREDTEAFF
DNA: TGCAGCGTTCGAGACAGGGAGGACACTGAAGCTTTCTTT
V: TRBV29-1
J: TRBJ1-1
D: TRBD1
size: once

CDR3: CASTLRTGDNEKLFF
DNA: TGTGCCAGCACCCTAAGGACAGGCGATAATGAAAAACTGTTTTTT
V: TRBV16
J: TRBJ1-4
D: TRBD1
size: NA

CDR3: CASTYRDTGANVLTF
DNA: TGTGCCAGCACGTACAGGGACACTGGGGCCAACGTCCTGACTTTC
V: TRBV11-1
J: TRBJ2-6
D: NA
size: NA

CDR3: CASSLAGHRTNEQFF
DNA: TGTGCCAGCAGCTTAGCGGGGCACCGTACCAATGAGCAGTTCTTC
V: TRBV7-6
J: TRBJ2-1
D: NA
size: NA

CDR3: CASSLYPGHLNTEAFF
DNA: TGTGCCAGCAGCTTATATCCGGGACACCTGAACACTGAAGCTTTCTTT
V: TRBV7-6
J: TRBJ1-1
D: NA
size: NA

CDR3: CASSYPAGGGYGYTF
DNA: TGTGCCAGCAGTTACCCCGCGGGAGGAGGCTATGGCTACACCTTC
V: TRBV6-5
J: TRBJ1-2
D: NA
size: NA

CDR3: CAWSAGQANTGELFF
DNA: TGTGCCTGGAGTGCGGGACAGGCGAACACCGGGGAGCTGTTTTTT
V: TRBV30
J: TRBJ2-2
D: TRBD1
size: NA

CDR3: CASSLETGVYEQYF
DNA: TGCGCCAGCAGCTTGGAAACAGGGGTCTACGAGCAGTACTTC
V: TRBV5-1
J: TRBJ2-7
D: TRBD1
size: NA

CDR3: CAPSPLPGEETQYF
DNA: TGCGCCCCCAGCCCACTCCCGGGAGAAGAGACCCAGTACTTC
V: TRBV4-3
J: TRBJ2-5
D: NA
size: medium-sized

CDR3: CASSNDLGNTIYF
DNA: TGTGCCAGCAGTAATGACTTAGGAAACACCATATATTTT
V: TRBV6-5
J: TRBJ1-3
D: NA
size: NA

CDR3: CASSLDRGNYEQYF
DNA: TGCGCCAGCAGCCTAGACAGGGGAAACTACGAGCAGTACTTC
V: TRBV5-1
J: TRBJ2-7
D: TRBD1
size: NA

CDR3: CASSWGQGTGEQYF
DNA: TGTGCCAGCAGCTGGGGACAGGGCACAGGCGAGCAGTACTTC
V: TRBV5-5
J: TRBJ2-7
D: TRBD1
size: NA

CDR3: CASSWRGGREQYF
DNA: TGTGCCAGCAGCTGGAGGGGAGGCAGGGAGCAGTACTTC
V: TRBV7-9
J: TRBJ2-7
D: NA
size: NA

CDR3: CAISDSRTGDYGYTF
DNA: TGTGCCATCAGCGATTCTCGGACAGGAGACTATGGCTACACCTTC
V: TRBV10-3
J: TRBJ1-2
D: TRBD1
size: NA

CDR3: CASSPRGERGAYEQYF
DNA: TGCGCCAGCAGCCCCAGGGGGGAAAGGGGAGCTTACGAGCAGTACTTC
V: TRBV5-1
J: TRBJ2-7
D: NA
size: NA

CDR3: CASSQAGQDSGNTIYF
DNA: TGTGCCAGCTCCCAAGCGGGACAGGACTCTGGAAACACCATATATTTT
V: TRBV18
J: TRBJ1-3
D: TRBD1
size: NA

CDR3: CATNRGPTEAFF
DNA: TGTGCCACTAACAGGGGACCCACTGAAGCTTTCTTT
V: TRBV12-3/TRBV12-4
J: TRBJ1-1
D: TRBD1
size: NA

CDR3: CASSEGWGQGNYGYTF
DNA: TGTGCCAGCAGTGAAGGCTGGGGACAGGGAAACTATGGCTACACCTTC
V: TRBV6-1
J: TRBJ1-2
D: TRBD1
size: NA

CDR3: CASSQTTGRKTEAFF
DNA: TGTGCCAGCAGCCAGACGACAGGGAGAAAAACTGAAGCTTTCTTT
V: TRBV7-2
J: TRBJ1-1
D: TRBD1
size: NA

CDR3: CASSSGVDTQYF
DNA: TGCGCCAGCAGCTCAGGGGTTGATACGCAGTATTTT
V: TRBV5-1
J: TRBJ2-3
D: NA
size: NA

CDR3: CASSPPGTQDYGYTF
DNA: TGTGCCAGCAGCCCCCCCGGTACCCAGGACTATGGCTACACCTTC
V: TRBV7-9
J: TRBJ1-2
D: NA
size: NA

CDR3: CASSDRRRGSAGNTIYF
DNA: TGTGCCAGCAGTGACAGACGGAGGGGCTCTGCTGGAAACACCATATATTTT
V: TRBV2
J: TRBJ1-3
D: NA
size: NA